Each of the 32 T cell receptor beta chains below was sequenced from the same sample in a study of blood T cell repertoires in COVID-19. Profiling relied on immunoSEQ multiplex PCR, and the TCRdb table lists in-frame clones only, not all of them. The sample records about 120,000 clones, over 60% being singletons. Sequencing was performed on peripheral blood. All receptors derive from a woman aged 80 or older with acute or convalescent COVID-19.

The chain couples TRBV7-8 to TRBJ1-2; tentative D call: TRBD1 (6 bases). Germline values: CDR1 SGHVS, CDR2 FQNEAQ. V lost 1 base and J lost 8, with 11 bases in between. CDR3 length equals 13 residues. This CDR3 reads CASSLGGPVGYTF. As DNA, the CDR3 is TGTGCCAGCAGCTTAGGGGGGCCAGTCGGCTACACCTTC.

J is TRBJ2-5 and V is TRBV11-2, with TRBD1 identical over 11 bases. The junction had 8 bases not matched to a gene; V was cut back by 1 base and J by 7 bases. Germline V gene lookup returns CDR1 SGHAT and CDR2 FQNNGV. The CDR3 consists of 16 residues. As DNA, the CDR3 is TGTGCCAGCAGCTTAGCACCGGACAGGGGGCAGGGGACCCAGTACTTC. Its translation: CASSLAPDRGQGTQYF.

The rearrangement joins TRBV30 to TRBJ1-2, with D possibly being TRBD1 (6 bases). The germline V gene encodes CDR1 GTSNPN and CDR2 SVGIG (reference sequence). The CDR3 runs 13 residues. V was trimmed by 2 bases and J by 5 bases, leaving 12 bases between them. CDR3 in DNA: TGTGCCTGGAGTCCCGGGGGGGCGTATGGCTACACCTTC. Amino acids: CAWSPGGAYGYTF.

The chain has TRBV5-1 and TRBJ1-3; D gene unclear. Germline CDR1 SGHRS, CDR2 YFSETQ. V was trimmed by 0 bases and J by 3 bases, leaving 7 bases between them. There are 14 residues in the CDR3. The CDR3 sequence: CASSLGRFGNTIYF. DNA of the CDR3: TGCGCCAGCAGCTTGGGCAGGTTTGGAAACACCATATATTTT.

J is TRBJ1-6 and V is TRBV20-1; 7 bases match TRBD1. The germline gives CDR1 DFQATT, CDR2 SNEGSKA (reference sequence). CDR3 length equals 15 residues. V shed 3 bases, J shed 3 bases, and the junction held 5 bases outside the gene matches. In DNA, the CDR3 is TGCAGTGCTAGTCAGGGGGGAGACTATAATTCACCCCTCCACTTT. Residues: CSASQGGDYNSPLHF.

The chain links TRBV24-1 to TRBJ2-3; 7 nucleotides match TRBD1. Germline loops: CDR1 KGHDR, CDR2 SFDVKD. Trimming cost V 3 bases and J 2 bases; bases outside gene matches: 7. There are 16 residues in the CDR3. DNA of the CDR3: TGTGCCACCAGTGATCCGTGGGACAGTCCCACAGATACGCAGTATTTT. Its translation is CATSDPWDSPTDTQYF.

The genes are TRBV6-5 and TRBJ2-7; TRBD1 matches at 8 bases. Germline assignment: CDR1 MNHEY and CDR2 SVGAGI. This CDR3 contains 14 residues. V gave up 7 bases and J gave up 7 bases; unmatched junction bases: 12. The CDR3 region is CASTAGTGRGEQYF. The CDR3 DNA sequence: TGTGCCAGCACCGCCGGGACAGGCAGAGGGGAGCAGTACTTC.

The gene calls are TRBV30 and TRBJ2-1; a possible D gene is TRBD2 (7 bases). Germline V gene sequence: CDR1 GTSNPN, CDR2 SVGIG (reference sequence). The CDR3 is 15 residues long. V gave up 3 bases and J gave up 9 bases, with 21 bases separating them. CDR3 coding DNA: TGTGCCTGGAGGAGACGGGGGGCCAGCCCGATTGAGCAGTTCTTC. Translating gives CAWRRRGASPIEQFF.

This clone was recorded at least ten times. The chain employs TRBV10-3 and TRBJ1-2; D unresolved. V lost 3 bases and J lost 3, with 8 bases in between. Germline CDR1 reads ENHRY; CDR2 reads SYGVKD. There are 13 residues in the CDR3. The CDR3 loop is CAISESADYGYTF. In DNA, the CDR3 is TGTGCCATCAGTGAATCGGCGGACTATGGCTACACCTTC.

CDR3: CASSPFSGSLIGELFF. CDR3 in DNA: TGTGCCAGCAGTCCCTTCAGCGGGAGTTTGATCGGGGAGCTGTTTTTT. The chain couples TRBV25-1 to TRBJ2-2, with 8 bases lining up with TRBD2. Germline V lookup: CDR1 MGHDK, CDR2 SYGVNS. There are 16 residues in the CDR3. V lost 5 bases to trimming and J lost 7 bases; unmatched junction nucleotides: 12. The entire variable domain, with the rest obtained from reference TRBV25-1 and TRBJ2-2, is as follows: EADIYQTPRYLVIGTGKKITLECSQTMGHDKMYWYQQDPGMELHLIHYSYGVNSTEKGDLSSESTVSRIRTEHFPLTLESARPSHTSQYLCASSPFSGSLIGELFFGEGSRLTVL.

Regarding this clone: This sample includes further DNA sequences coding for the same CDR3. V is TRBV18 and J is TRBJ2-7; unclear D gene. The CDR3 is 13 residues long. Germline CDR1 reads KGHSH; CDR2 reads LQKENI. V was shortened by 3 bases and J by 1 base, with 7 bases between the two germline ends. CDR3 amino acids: CASSPGQSYEQYF. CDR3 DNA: TGTGCCAGCTCACCGGGCCAGTCCTACGAGCAGTACTTC.

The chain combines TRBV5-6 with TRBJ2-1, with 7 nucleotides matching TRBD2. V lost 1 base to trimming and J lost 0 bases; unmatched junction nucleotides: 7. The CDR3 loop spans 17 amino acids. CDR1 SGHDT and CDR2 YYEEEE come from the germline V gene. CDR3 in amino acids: CASSLLRGTVSYNEQFF. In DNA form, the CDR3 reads TGTGCCAGCAGCTTGTTGCGGGGGACGGTCTCCTACAATGAGCAGTTCTTC.

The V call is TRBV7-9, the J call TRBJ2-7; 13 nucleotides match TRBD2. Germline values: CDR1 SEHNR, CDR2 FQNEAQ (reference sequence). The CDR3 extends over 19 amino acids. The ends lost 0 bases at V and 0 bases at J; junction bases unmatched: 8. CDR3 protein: CASSLARTSGRTGSYEQYF. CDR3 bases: TGTGCCAGCAGCTTAGCGCGGACTAGCGGGAGAACTGGCTCCTACGAGCAGTACTTC.

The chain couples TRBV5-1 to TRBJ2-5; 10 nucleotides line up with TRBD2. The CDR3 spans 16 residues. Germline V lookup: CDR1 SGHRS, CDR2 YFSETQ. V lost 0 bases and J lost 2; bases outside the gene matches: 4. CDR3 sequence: CASSLAPSGSQETQYF. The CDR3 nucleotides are TGCGCCAGCAGCTTGGCGCCTAGCGGGAGTCAAGAGACCCAGTACTTC. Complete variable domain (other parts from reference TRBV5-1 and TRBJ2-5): KAGVTQTPRYLIKTRGQQVTLSCSPISGHRSVSWYQQTPGQGLQFLFEYFSETQRNKGNFPGRFSGRQFSNSRSEMNVSTLELGDSALYLCASSLAPSGSQETQYFGPGTRLLVL.

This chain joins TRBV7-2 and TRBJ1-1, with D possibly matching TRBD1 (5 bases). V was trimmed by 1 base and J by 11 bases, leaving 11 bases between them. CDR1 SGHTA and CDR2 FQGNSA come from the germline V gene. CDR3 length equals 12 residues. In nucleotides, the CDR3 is TGTGCCAGCAGCTTAGATAGGGGTCGGGCTTTCTTT. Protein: CASSLDRGRAFF.

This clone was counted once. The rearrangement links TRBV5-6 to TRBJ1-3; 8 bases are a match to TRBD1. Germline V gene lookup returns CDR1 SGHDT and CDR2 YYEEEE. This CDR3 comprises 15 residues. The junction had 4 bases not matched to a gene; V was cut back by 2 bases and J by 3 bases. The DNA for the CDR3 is TGTGCCAGCAGCTTCGACAGGGGCTTTGGAAACACCATATATTTT. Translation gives CASSFDRGFGNTIYF.

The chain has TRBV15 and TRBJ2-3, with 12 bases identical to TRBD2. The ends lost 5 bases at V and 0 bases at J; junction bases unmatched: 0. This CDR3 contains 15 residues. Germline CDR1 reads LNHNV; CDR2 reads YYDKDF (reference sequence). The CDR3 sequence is CATSGTSGSTDTQYF. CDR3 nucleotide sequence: TGTGCCACCAGCGGGACTAGCGGGAGCACAGATACGCAGTATTTT.

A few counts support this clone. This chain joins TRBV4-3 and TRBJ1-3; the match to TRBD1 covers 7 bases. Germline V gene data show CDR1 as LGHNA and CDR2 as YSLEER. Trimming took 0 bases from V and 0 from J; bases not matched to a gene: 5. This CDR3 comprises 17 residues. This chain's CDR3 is CASSQEPPGGSGNTIYF. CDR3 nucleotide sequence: TGCGCCAGCAGCCAAGAACCCCCAGGGGGCTCTGGAAACACCATATATTTT.

The CDR3 nucleotides read TGCGCCAGCAGCTTAAATCACCCGCCAGACTACTACGAGCAGTACTTC. Amino acids: CASSLNHPPDYYEQYF. The V call is TRBV5-1, the J call TRBJ2-7; TRBD2 is a possible D gene (5 bases). Germline V lookup: CDR1 SGHRS, CDR2 YFSETQ. The CDR3 is 16 amino acids. V was pared by 2 bases and J by 3 bases, with 18 bases between.

For the CDR3, the DNA is TGTGCCAGCAGTTCGGTTAGGACAGGGGGCGGGGAGCAGTTCTTC. Translated, it gives CASSSVRTGGGEQFF. The chain is built from TRBV2 and TRBJ2-1; 11 positions match TRBD1. The CDR3 sequence is 15 residues long. The V segment lost 5 bases and the J segment 10 bases; nucleotides outside the gene matches: 10. Looked up from germline, CDR1 is SNHLY and CDR2 is FYNNEI. Variable domain in full (rest from reference TRBV2 and TRBJ2-1): EPEVTQTPSHQVTQMGQEVILRCVPISNHLYFYWYRQILGQKVEFLVSFYNNEISEKSEIFDDQFSVERPDGSNFTLKIRSTKLEDSAMYFCASSSVRTGGGEQFFGPGTRLTVL.

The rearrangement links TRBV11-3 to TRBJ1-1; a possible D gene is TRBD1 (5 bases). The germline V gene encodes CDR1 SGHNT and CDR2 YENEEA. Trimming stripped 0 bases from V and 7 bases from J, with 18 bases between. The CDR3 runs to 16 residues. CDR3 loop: CASSLDGRGGLDEAFF. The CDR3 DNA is TGTGCCAGCAGCTTAGATGGAAGGGGCGGCTTGGATGAAGCTTTCTTT. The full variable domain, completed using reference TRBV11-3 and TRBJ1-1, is EAGVVQSPRYKIIEKKQPVAFWCNPISGHNTLYWYLQNLGQGPELLIRYENEEAVDDSQLPKDRFSAERLKGVDSTLKIQPAELGDSAVYLCASSLDGRGGLDEAFFGQGTRLTVV.

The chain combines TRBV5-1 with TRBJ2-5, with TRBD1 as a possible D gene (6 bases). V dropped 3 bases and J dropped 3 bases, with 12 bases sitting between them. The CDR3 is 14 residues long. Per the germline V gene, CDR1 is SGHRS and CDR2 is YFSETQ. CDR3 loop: CASSSTGGKETQYF. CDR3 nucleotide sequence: TGCGCCAGCAGCTCGACAGGCGGTAAAGAGACCCAGTACTTC.

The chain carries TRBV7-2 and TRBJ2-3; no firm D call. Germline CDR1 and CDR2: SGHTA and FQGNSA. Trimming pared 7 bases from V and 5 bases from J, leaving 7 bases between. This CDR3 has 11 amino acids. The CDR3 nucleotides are TGTGCCAGCACCTTTAGAGATACGCAGTATTTT. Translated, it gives CASTFRDTQYF.

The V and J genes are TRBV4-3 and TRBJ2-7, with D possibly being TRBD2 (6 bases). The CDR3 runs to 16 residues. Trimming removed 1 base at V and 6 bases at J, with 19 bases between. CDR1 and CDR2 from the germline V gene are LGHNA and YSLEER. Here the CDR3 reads CASSQGAAGQGSEQYF. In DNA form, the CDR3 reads TGCGCCAGCAGCCAAGGGGCCGCGGGGCAGGGAAGCGAGCAGTACTTC.

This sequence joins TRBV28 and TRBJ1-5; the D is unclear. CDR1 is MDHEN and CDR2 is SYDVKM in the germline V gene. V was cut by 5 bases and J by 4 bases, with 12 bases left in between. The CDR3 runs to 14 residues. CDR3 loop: CASSGRVSNQPQHF. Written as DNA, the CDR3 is TGTGCCAGCAGTGGGAGGGTATCAAATCAGCCCCAGCATTTT.

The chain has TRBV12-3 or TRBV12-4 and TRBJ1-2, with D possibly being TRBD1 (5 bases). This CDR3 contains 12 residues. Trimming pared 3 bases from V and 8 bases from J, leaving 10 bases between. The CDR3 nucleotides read TGTGCCAGCAGTTTCCGGGGGTCGGGCTACACCTTC. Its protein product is CASSFRGSGYTF.

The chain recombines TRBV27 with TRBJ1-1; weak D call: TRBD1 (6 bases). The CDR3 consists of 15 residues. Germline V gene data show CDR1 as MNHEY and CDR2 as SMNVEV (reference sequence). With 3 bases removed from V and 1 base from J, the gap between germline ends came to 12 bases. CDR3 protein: CASSFSGVGNTEAFF. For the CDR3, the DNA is TGTGCCAGCAGTTTTTCAGGGGTGGGGAACACTGAAGCTTTCTTT.

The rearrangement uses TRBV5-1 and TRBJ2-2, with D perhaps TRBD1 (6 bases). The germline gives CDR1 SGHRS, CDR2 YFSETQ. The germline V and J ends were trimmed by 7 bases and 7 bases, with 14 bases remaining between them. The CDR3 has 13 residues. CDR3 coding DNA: TGCGCCAGCGGAGGAGAAGGGGGCGGGGAGCTGTTTTTT. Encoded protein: CASGGEGGGELFF.

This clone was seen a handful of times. The CDR3 spells CASTLDRGQPQHF. Here the CDR3 DNA reads TGTGCCAGCACCCTGGACAGGGGCCAGCCCCAGCATTTT. The V and J genes are TRBV6-5 and TRBJ1-5; 9 bases line up with TRBD1. This CDR3 region has 13 residues. V shed 7 bases, J shed 7 bases, and the junction held 5 bases outside the gene matches. Germline-derived CDR1 and CDR2 are MNHEY and SVGAGI.

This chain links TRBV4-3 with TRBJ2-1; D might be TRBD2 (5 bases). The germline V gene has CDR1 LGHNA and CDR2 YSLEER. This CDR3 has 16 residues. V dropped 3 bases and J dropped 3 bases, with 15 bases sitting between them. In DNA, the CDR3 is TGCGCCAGCAGCCAGTGGGCCCGAGGGAGCTACAATGAGCAGTTCTTC. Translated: CASSQWARGSYNEQFF.

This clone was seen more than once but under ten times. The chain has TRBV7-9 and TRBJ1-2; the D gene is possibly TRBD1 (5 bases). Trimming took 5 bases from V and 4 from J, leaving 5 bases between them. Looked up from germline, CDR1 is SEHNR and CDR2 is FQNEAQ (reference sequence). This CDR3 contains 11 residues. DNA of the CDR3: TGTGCCAGCAGCCAGGGCTATGGCTACACCTTC. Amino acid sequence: CASSQGYGYTF.

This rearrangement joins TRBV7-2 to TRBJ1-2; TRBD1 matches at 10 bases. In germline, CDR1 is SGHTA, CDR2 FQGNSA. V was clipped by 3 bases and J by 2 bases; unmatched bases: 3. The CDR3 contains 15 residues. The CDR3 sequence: CASSLGTGENYGYTF. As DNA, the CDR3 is TGTGCCAGCAGCTTGGGGACAGGGGAGAACTATGGCTACACCTTC.